This TCR beta chain was sequenced for a study of Graves' ophthalmopathy and Graves' hyperthyroidism. Amplification targeted the TCR beta CDR3 regions, with RNA transcripts as the source material. First-round RT-PCR with HTBI primers preceded a second-round multiplex PCR. TCRdb re-derived calls from the multiplex PCR reads in MiXCR, one entry per CDR3 protein. The sample includes approximately 640,000 distinct CDR3 sequences, roughly 41% seen only once; the top ten take more than 2.5%. This clonotype was seen a handful of times. At one boundary the junction diverges from the germline segment, which might be a read error. Each donor who had ophthalmopathy showed moderate-to-severe activity, a CAS of ≥3, a NOSPECS of ≥4, and a duration under 3 months. Patients were excluded if they had other autoimmune diseases or uncontrolled infections, and likewise if pregnancy or lactation applied. The CDR3 is 15 residues long. Germline lookup yields CDR1 ENHRY and CDR2 SYGVKD.

Sequenced: peripheral blood. The chain recombines TRBV10-3 with TRBJ1-6; D is ambiguous. This clonotype originated in an adult man with Graves' ophthalmopathy. The CDR3 DNA reads as TGTGCCAGCAGTGAACGTCGCTCCTATAATTCACCCCTCCACTTT. Amino acids: CASSERRSYNSPLHF.